This T cell receptor (beta chain) is from a study of T cell repertoires in cytomegalovirus infection. Study-wide context: Based on public TCR beta signatures, there were indications of CMV infection and of a matching HLA type.

TCRdb itself ran the reads through MiXCR, one entry per CDR3 protein. The sample contains some 300,000 distinct CDR3 sequences, roughly 13% of which appear only once. In germline, CDR1 is SGHRS, CDR2 YFSETQ. Trimming cost V 0 bases and J 14 bases, with 14 bases left between them. The CDR3 is 13 amino acids. With respect to this clonotype: Antigen specificity is unknown.

General study points: Carriers of CMV and the relevant HLA type were discriminated by public TCR beta frequency. HLA-C-restricted, CMV-specific TCR beta clonotypes were dominant ex vivo.

Sequenced material: PBMCs. V is TRBV5-1 and J is TRBJ2-2, with D unresolved. The receptor was isolated from a human donor in good health (CMV status not recorded). Some clones in this sample may be carry-over from other donors' samples. CDR3 bases: TGCGCCAGCAGCTTGGATGGTTACCCACCCCTGTTTTTT. It specifies CASSLDGYPPLFF. The full variable domain, its missing parts supplied by reference TRBV5-1 and TRBJ2-2, is KAGVTQTPRYLIKTRGQQVTLSCSPISGHRSVSWYQQTPGQGLQFLFEYFSETQRNKGNFPGRFSGRQFSNSRSEMNVSTLELGDSALYLCASSLDGYPPLFFGEGSRLTVL.